Sequencing of this TCR beta chain was carried out in a study of identical twins. TCRdb used MiXCR to reprocess the 5' RACE reads, holding one entry per CDR3 protein. The sample comprises some 250,000 distinct CDR3 sequences, roughly an eighth of which are singletons, and 4% rests with the top ten. All of the donors were Caucasians in good health. This clonotype was seen at least ten times. The same data also went into a second study, on yellow fever vaccine responses in identical twins.

This clonotype originated in a young woman in good health. What was sequenced was memory (CD45RO+) T cells sorted from blood.

The CDR3 DNA follows: TGTGCCAGCAGCCTTACCCCCGGGACAGGGATCAGTAATGAGCAGTTCTTC. Amino acid sequence: CASSLTPGTGISNEQFF. The chain carries TRBV12-3 or TRBV12-4 and TRBJ2-1; TRBD1 matches at 9 bases. There are 17 residues in the CDR3. V gave up 6 bases and J gave up 7 bases; unmatched junction bases: 16.